This TCR beta chain originates from a study of spatial heterogeneity in lung cancer. In the library, each TCR cDNA molecule bore its own unique molecular identifier. A single record per CDR3 protein comes from TCRdb applying MiXCR to the 5' RACE reads. The sample lists more than 9,000 distinct CDR3 sequences, about 5.7% occurring once. Findings of the study overall: In tumors, expanded intratumoral alpha and beta TCR counts tracked mutation counts. As ubiquitous and regional nonsynonymous mutations varied, counts of ubiquitous and regional expanded TCRs tracked them, respectively.

Ten or more counts support this clonotype. Antigen unknown. The library was designed around alpha chains, so this beta chain is a stray read whose abundance carries little weight. As to time point: sample taken at primary tumor resection. A total of some 70 untreated early-stage non-small cell lung cancer patients served as donors. Whole RNA was taken from tumor, nontumor lung or frozen PBMC; it was then sequenced unsorted. The receptor's source is a male donor with early-stage non-small cell lung cancer. The sequenced sample was lung tumor tissue, obtained at surgery.

CDR3: CASSLLNRNTEAFF. DNA of the CDR3: TGTGCCAGCAGTCTGCTCAACAGGAACACTGAAGCTTTCTTT. The V gene is TRBV28, the J gene TRBJ1-1; no clear D gene. Trimming left V 5 bases short and J 1 base short, with 11 bases between. CDR1 is MDHEN and CDR2 is SYDVKM in the germline V gene. This CDR3 has 14 amino acids.